This T cell receptor (beta chain) was sequenced in a study of blood T cells in healthy people across ages. V was clipped by 1 base and J by 7 bases, with 10 bases between them. Germline values: CDR1 DFQATT, CDR2 SNEGSKA (reference sequence). CDR3 length: 13 amino acids. For the second PCR, which ran for roughly 6 to 11 cycles, a sample-barcoded 5' primer and a J-beta primer mix were used. From the 5' RACE reads, TCRdb called clonotypes with MiXCR, one entry per CDR3 protein. The sample yields fewer than 800,000 distinct CDR3 sequences, roughly 50% seen once. The sequencing sample was made of blood. The chain is built from TRBV20-1 and TRBJ1-4; TRBD1 is a possible D gene (6 bases). The clonotype comes from a woman aged 60-75 years in good health. CDR3: CSARGQAGEKLFF. DNA for the CDR3: TGCAGTGCTAGAGGACAGGCTGGTGAAAAACTGTTTTTT.